These 26 T cell receptor beta chains came from one sample sequenced in a study of blood T cell repertoires in COVID-19. Only in-frame clones appear in the TCRdb table, and some are missing; sequencing was by immunoSEQ multiplex PCR. The data hold 300,000 to 350,000 clones, with more than 70% observed a single time. Sequencing was carried out using peripheral blood. These receptors were taken from a woman aged 70-85 years with COVID-19, enrolled during active disease.

The V and J genes are TRBV6-6 and TRBJ1-2; D may be TRBD1 (6 bases). Looked up from germline, CDR1 is MNHNY and CDR2 is SVGAGI (reference sequence). Trimming shortened V by 6 bases and J by 4 bases, and 24 bases separated the two germline ends. This CDR3 is 17 amino acids long. The DNA of the CDR3 is TGTGCCAGCAGACGACAGGCCCGCGAGAACGTTGGCTATGGCTACACCTTC. As protein: CASRRQARENVGYGYTF.

CDR3 in amino acids: CASSLGHRSNQPQHF. The CDR3 DNA is TGTGCCAGCAGCTTGGGCCACAGAAGCAATCAGCCCCAGCATTTT. V is TRBV7-2 and J is TRBJ1-5; D remains ambiguous. Per the germline V gene, CDR1 is SGHTA and CDR2 is FQGNSA. V was shortened by 3 bases and J by 1 base, with 10 bases between the two germline ends. The CDR3 consists of 15 residues.

The chain couples TRBV12-5 to TRBJ2-1; 7 bases align to TRBD1. Germline CDR1 reads LGHNT; CDR2 reads FRNRAP. The CDR3 spans 18 residues. V was pared by 5 bases and J by 0 bases, with 13 bases of the junction left unmatched. The CDR3 nucleotides read TGTGCTAGTGGTCCTATGGGGACAGCCCCAGTCTCCTACAATGAGCAGTTCTTC. It yields the protein CASGPMGTAPVSYNEQFF.

This chain joins TRBV6-5 and TRBJ2-4, with 8 bases fitting TRBD2. In germline, CDR1 is MNHEY, CDR2 SVGAGI. V gave up 0 bases and J gave up 4 bases; unmatched junction bases: 5. The CDR3 extends over 16 amino acids. The CDR3 DNA sequence: TGTGCCAGCAGTTACTCTATCGGGGGGGCTAAAAACATTCAGTACTTC. This sequence encodes CASSYSIGGAKNIQYF.

The chain joins TRBV6-5 to TRBJ1-5, with no clear D. Germline loops: CDR1 MNHEY, CDR2 SVGAGI. This CDR3 has 13 residues. The V end was cut by 2 bases, the J end by 5 bases, with 7 bases between. CDR3 amino acids: CASSYRQDQPQHF. CDR3 in DNA: TGTGCCAGCAGTTACCGGCAGGATCAGCCCCAGCATTTT.

V usage is TRBV4-1 and J usage is TRBJ1-2; a possible D gene is TRBD1 (5 bases). The CDR3 is 14 amino acids. CDR1 and CDR2 (germline): MGHRA, YSYEKL. V was shortened by 2 bases and J by 8 bases, with 15 bases between the two germline ends. For the CDR3, the DNA is TGCGCCAGCAGCCAACCAGGGTCCCGTTGGGGCTACACCTTC. It is translated as CASSQPGSRWGYTF.

The genes are TRBV5-4 and TRBJ2-1; TRBD1 might be the D (5 bases). The CDR3 extends over 19 amino acids. Per the germline V gene, CDR1 is SGHNT and CDR2 is YYREEE (reference sequence). V was trimmed by 0 bases and J by 0 bases, leaving 19 bases between them. The CDR3 protein is CASSLASQGYLSSYNEQFF. In DNA, the CDR3 is TGTGCCAGCAGCTTGGCGTCTCAGGGTTACTTAAGCTCCTACAATGAGCAGTTCTTC.

V usage is TRBV18 and J usage is TRBJ1-5, with D hard to call. Per germline, CDR1 KGHSH and CDR2 LQKENI. V dropped 2 bases and J dropped 7 bases, with 15 bases sitting between them. The CDR3 extends over 15 amino acids. CDR3 amino acids: CASSPYSGVRQPQHF. CDR3 nucleotides: TGTGCCAGCTCACCATACTCGGGAGTAAGGCAGCCCCAGCATTTT.

The chain employs TRBV5-6 and TRBJ1-1, with D possibly being TRBD1 (5 bases). Germline V lookup: CDR1 SGHDT, CDR2 YYEEEE. Deletions cut 4 bases from V and 3 bases from J, with 13 bases between. CDR3 size: 14 residues. The CDR3 DNA reads TGTGCCAGCAGCATGACAGTAAGGGACACTGAAGCTTTCTTT. Translating it yields CASSMTVRDTEAFF.

V usage is TRBV12-3 or TRBV12-4 and J usage is TRBJ1-1, with D uncertain. The CDR3 extends over 13 amino acids. V dropped 4 bases and J dropped 7 bases, with 13 bases sitting between them. CDR3 DNA: TGTGCCAGCAGTTCAACCGGGGAAGGTGAAGCTTTCTTT. Translation: CASSSTGEGEAFF.

The chain uses TRBV7-6 and TRBJ2-1; 10 bases agree with TRBD1. Germline V lookup: CDR1 SGHVS, CDR2 FNYEAQ. The CDR3 runs 15 residues. CDR3 protein: CALANGTGAYNEQFF. Here the CDR3 DNA reads TGTGCGCTCGCGAATGGGACAGGGGCCTACAATGAGCAGTTCTTC.

This clone appeared once. V and J are TRBV30 and TRBJ1-6; TRBD1 matches 11 bases. V shed 3 bases, J shed 7 bases, and the junction held 2 bases outside the gene matches. Germline V lookup: CDR1 GTSNPN, CDR2 SVGIG (reference sequence). This CDR3 contains 14 residues. The CDR3 bases are TGTGCCTGGAGAGGGGACAGGGGGAATTCACCCCTCCACTTT. This codes for CAWRGDRGNSPLHF. Drawing the rest from reference TRBV30 and TRBJ1-6, the complete variable domain is SQTIHQWPATLVQPVGSPLSLECTVEGTSNPNLYWYRQAAGRGLQLLFYSVGIGQISSEVPQNLSASRPQDRQFILSSKKLLLSDSGFYLCAWRGDRGNSPLHFGNGTRLTVT.

This clone was seen only once. The chain couples TRBV30 to TRBJ2-5; D gene uncertain. Germline V lookup: CDR1 GTSNPN, CDR2 SVGIG (reference sequence). There are 15 residues in the CDR3. The V end lost 1 base, the J end lost 2 bases, and 14 bases lay between the germline ends. CDR3 in DNA: TGTGCCTGGAGTGCATTTGGAACAGATCAAGAGACCCAGTACTTC. The encoded protein is CAWSAFGTDQETQYF.

This sequence joins TRBV4-2 and TRBJ1-1; TRBD1 might be the D (5 bases). The CDR3 has 13 amino acids. The V and J ends lost 5 bases and 5 bases respectively, with 12 bases between them. Germline V gene data show CDR1 as LGHNA and CDR2 as YNFKEQ. In DNA, the CDR3 is TGTGCCAGCAGCAGGGACGGGGGAACTGAAGCTTTCTTT. Amino acid sequence: CASSRDGGTEAFF.

On this clone: The same CDR3 also results from other DNA sequences found in this sample. DNA of the CDR3: TGCGCCAGCAGCTTGGGCCGGGAGCAGTTCTTC. This encodes CASSLGREQFF. The chain links TRBV5-1 to TRBJ2-1; no definite D call. The CDR3 extends over 11 amino acids. V lost 0 bases and J 10 bases, leaving 5 bases between the germline ends. The V gene's germline CDR1 is SGHRS and CDR2 YFSETQ. Looking up the rest from reference TRBV5-1 and TRBJ2-1 gives the full variable domain: KAGVTQTPRYLIKTRGQQVTLSCSPISGHRSVSWYQQTPGQGLQFLFEYFSETQRNKGNFPGRFSGRQFSNSRSEMNVSTLELGDSALYLCASSLGREQFFGPGTRLTVL.

The chain recombines TRBV3-1 (or the pseudogene TRBV3-2) with TRBJ2-3; a possible D gene is TRBD2 (7 bases). CDR1 and CDR2 from the germline V gene are LGHDT and YNNKEL (reference sequence). CDR3 length: 13 amino acids. Trimming pared 8 bases from V and 4 bases from J, leaving 13 bases between. The CDR3 DNA reads as TGTGCCAGCCGTAGGGGGGGGGCAGATACGCAGTATTTT. The encoded protein is CASRRGGADTQYF.

This clone was recorded only once. The rearrangement uses TRBV10-3 and TRBJ2-2; weak D call: TRBD1 (5 bases). With 4 bases removed from V and 4 bases from J, the gap between germline ends came to 13 bases. This CDR3 has 15 amino acids. CDR1 is ENHRY and CDR2 is SYGVKD in the germline V gene. Here the CDR3 DNA reads TGTGCCATCAGTGCTAGGCAGGGCGGCACCGGGGAGCTGTTTTTT. Translating it yields CAISARQGGTGELFF.

This chain connects TRBV9 to TRBJ1-3; no clear D. There are 14 residues in the CDR3. V gave up 2 bases and J gave up 4 bases, with 10 bases separating them. Germline V gene sequence: CDR1 SGDLS, CDR2 YYNGEE. The CDR3 region has the DNA TGTGCCAGCAGCGTTGCGGGTGACGGAAACACCATATATTTT. Protein: CASSVAGDGNTIYF.

The rearrangement uses TRBV5-5 and TRBJ1-4; D not resolved. Germline V gene lookup returns CDR1 SGHKS and CDR2 YYEKEE (reference sequence). Trimming removed 1 base at V and 5 bases at J, with 9 bases between. CDR3 length: 14 amino acids. CDR3 residues: CASSLITGNEKLFF. The CDR3 nucleotides are TGTGCCAGCAGCTTGATAACGGGGAATGAAAAACTGTTTTTT.

The genes are TRBV19 and TRBJ1-2, with a weak D call TRBD1 (5 bases). The germline CDR1 and CDR2 sequences are LNHDA and SQIVND (reference sequence). V lost 7 bases and J lost 0, with 12 bases in between. This CDR3 contains 14 residues. DNA for the CDR3: TGTGCCAGTATTAGCTGGGGCGCTAACTATGGCTACACCTTC. Translation: CASISWGANYGYTF.

This clone was seen once. Here the CDR3 reads CASSQDQLAGVGGYTF. The CDR3 DNA reads TGTGCCAGCAGCCAAGATCAGCTCGCAGGGGTGGGCGGCTACACCTTC. This chain uses TRBV3-1 (or the pseudogene TRBV3-2) with TRBJ1-2, with a tentative D call TRBD1 (6 bases). V was shortened by 0 bases and J by 8 bases, with 19 bases between the two germline ends. The CDR3 runs to 16 residues. Germline CDR1 is LGHDT and CDR2 is YNNKEL (reference sequence).

The genes are TRBV2 and TRBJ1-1, with TRBD1 matching 10 bases. The germline V gene has CDR1 SNHLY and CDR2 FYNNEI. The CDR3 is 15 residues long. The junction had 5 bases not matched to a gene; V was cut back by 2 bases and J by 5 bases. CDR3 DNA: TGTGCCAGCAGTGAACGACAGGGGGCTTGGACTGAAGCTTTCTTT. Translation: CASSERQGAWTEAFF.

This chain links TRBV27 with TRBJ2-1; 11 positions agree with TRBD2. Germline V lookup: CDR1 MNHEY, CDR2 SMNVEV (reference sequence). The V segment lost 3 bases and the J segment 10 bases; nucleotides outside the gene matches: 11. The length of the CDR3 is 16 residues. The CDR3 sequence: CASSFFLSGGASEQFF. The CDR3 DNA reads TGTGCCAGCAGTTTCTTTCTTAGCGGGGGGGCATCAGAGCAGTTCTTC.

This sequence joins TRBV19 and TRBJ1-6; D may be TRBD1 (6 bases). Germline-derived CDR1 and CDR2 are LNHDA and SQIVND (reference sequence). Trimming stripped 8 bases from V and 8 bases from J, with 19 bases between. The CDR3 has 15 residues. In DNA form, the CDR3 reads TGTGCCAGTTCGCAACAGGGACCGACTGATTCACCCCTCCACTTT. Its protein product is CASSQQGPTDSPLHF.

This clone is a singleton in its sample. The J gene is TRBJ1-1, the V gene TRBV28; maybe TRBD1 (6 bases). The CDR3 has 12 amino acids. The V gene's germline CDR1 is MDHEN and CDR2 SYDVKM. V was pared by 6 bases and J by 3 bases, with 8 bases between. The CDR3 sequence is CASRHRDTEAFF. In nucleotides, the CDR3 is TGTGCCAGCAGACACAGGGACACTGAAGCTTTCTTT.

This chain uses TRBV5-6 with TRBJ1-4; no definite D call. Germline V CDR1 and CDR2: SGHDT, YYEEEE. V gave up 0 bases and J gave up 2 bases, with 8 bases separating them. CDR3 length: 15 residues. CDR3 protein: CASSLDRTTNEKLFF. CDR3 in DNA: TGTGCCAGCAGCTTGGACAGAACGACTAATGAAAAACTGTTTTTT.